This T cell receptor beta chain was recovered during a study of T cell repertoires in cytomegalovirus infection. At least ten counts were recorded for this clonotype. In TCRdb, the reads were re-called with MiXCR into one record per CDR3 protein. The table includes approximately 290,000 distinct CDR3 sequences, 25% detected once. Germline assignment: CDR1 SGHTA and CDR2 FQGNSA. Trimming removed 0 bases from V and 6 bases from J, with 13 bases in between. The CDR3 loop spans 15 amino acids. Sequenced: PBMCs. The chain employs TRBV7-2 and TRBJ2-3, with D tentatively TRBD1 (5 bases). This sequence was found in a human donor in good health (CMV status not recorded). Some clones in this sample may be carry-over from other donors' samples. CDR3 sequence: CASSLAPGSGDTQYF. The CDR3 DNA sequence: TGTGCCAGCAGCTTAGCCCCAGGGTCCGGGGATACGCAGTATTTT.